This T cell receptor (beta chain) was retrieved from a study of OX40 agonist ivuxolimab in advanced cancers. The wider study: Among those treated, three patients had partial responses, one with hepatocellular carcinoma and two with cutaneous melanoma. Study-level results: Both CD4+ and CD8+ T cell populations in blood had undergone clonal expansion by week 6 at 0.1 to 3.0 mg/kg. CD8+ T cells showed, on average, more clonal expansion than CD4+ cells.

On this clone itself: The target antigen is unknown.

Produced via immunoSEQ multiplex PCR; TCRdb's table is partial and in-frame only. The sample holds tens of thousands of clones; around 86% are singletons and the top ten take around 8.3%. This CDR3 has 15 amino acids. Germline V gene sequence: CDR1 SGHKS, CDR2 YYEKEE (reference sequence). The V gene end was trimmed by 0 bases and the J gene end by 3 bases; junction bases not matched to a gene: 3. The receptor comes from an adult with an advanced solid tumor such as melanoma, head and neck, liver or kidney cancer. This chain links TRBV5-5 with TRBJ2-3; TRBD2 matches at 8 bases. The material was CD4+ or CD8+ T cells sorted from blood, obtained in a trial of the OX40 agonist ivuxolimab. As DNA, the CDR3 is TGTGCCAGCAGCTTGGGCGGGGGGACGACAGATACGCAGTATTTT. Its translation is CASSLGGGTTDTQYF.